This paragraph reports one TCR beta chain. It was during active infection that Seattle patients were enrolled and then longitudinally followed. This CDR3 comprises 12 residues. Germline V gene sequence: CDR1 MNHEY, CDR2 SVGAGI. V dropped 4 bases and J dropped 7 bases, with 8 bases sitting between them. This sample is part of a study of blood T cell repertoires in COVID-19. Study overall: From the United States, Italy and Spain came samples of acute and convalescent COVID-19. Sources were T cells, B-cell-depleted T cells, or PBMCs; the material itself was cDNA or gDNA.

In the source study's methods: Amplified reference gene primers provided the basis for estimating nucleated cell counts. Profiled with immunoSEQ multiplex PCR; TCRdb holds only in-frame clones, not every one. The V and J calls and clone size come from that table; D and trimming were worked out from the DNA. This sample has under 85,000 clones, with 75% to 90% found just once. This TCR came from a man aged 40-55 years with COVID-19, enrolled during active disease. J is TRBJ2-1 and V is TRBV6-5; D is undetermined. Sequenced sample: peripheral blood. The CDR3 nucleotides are TGTGCCAGCAGTTCCCCAGTGAATGAGCAGTTCTTC. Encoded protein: CASSSPVNEQFF.